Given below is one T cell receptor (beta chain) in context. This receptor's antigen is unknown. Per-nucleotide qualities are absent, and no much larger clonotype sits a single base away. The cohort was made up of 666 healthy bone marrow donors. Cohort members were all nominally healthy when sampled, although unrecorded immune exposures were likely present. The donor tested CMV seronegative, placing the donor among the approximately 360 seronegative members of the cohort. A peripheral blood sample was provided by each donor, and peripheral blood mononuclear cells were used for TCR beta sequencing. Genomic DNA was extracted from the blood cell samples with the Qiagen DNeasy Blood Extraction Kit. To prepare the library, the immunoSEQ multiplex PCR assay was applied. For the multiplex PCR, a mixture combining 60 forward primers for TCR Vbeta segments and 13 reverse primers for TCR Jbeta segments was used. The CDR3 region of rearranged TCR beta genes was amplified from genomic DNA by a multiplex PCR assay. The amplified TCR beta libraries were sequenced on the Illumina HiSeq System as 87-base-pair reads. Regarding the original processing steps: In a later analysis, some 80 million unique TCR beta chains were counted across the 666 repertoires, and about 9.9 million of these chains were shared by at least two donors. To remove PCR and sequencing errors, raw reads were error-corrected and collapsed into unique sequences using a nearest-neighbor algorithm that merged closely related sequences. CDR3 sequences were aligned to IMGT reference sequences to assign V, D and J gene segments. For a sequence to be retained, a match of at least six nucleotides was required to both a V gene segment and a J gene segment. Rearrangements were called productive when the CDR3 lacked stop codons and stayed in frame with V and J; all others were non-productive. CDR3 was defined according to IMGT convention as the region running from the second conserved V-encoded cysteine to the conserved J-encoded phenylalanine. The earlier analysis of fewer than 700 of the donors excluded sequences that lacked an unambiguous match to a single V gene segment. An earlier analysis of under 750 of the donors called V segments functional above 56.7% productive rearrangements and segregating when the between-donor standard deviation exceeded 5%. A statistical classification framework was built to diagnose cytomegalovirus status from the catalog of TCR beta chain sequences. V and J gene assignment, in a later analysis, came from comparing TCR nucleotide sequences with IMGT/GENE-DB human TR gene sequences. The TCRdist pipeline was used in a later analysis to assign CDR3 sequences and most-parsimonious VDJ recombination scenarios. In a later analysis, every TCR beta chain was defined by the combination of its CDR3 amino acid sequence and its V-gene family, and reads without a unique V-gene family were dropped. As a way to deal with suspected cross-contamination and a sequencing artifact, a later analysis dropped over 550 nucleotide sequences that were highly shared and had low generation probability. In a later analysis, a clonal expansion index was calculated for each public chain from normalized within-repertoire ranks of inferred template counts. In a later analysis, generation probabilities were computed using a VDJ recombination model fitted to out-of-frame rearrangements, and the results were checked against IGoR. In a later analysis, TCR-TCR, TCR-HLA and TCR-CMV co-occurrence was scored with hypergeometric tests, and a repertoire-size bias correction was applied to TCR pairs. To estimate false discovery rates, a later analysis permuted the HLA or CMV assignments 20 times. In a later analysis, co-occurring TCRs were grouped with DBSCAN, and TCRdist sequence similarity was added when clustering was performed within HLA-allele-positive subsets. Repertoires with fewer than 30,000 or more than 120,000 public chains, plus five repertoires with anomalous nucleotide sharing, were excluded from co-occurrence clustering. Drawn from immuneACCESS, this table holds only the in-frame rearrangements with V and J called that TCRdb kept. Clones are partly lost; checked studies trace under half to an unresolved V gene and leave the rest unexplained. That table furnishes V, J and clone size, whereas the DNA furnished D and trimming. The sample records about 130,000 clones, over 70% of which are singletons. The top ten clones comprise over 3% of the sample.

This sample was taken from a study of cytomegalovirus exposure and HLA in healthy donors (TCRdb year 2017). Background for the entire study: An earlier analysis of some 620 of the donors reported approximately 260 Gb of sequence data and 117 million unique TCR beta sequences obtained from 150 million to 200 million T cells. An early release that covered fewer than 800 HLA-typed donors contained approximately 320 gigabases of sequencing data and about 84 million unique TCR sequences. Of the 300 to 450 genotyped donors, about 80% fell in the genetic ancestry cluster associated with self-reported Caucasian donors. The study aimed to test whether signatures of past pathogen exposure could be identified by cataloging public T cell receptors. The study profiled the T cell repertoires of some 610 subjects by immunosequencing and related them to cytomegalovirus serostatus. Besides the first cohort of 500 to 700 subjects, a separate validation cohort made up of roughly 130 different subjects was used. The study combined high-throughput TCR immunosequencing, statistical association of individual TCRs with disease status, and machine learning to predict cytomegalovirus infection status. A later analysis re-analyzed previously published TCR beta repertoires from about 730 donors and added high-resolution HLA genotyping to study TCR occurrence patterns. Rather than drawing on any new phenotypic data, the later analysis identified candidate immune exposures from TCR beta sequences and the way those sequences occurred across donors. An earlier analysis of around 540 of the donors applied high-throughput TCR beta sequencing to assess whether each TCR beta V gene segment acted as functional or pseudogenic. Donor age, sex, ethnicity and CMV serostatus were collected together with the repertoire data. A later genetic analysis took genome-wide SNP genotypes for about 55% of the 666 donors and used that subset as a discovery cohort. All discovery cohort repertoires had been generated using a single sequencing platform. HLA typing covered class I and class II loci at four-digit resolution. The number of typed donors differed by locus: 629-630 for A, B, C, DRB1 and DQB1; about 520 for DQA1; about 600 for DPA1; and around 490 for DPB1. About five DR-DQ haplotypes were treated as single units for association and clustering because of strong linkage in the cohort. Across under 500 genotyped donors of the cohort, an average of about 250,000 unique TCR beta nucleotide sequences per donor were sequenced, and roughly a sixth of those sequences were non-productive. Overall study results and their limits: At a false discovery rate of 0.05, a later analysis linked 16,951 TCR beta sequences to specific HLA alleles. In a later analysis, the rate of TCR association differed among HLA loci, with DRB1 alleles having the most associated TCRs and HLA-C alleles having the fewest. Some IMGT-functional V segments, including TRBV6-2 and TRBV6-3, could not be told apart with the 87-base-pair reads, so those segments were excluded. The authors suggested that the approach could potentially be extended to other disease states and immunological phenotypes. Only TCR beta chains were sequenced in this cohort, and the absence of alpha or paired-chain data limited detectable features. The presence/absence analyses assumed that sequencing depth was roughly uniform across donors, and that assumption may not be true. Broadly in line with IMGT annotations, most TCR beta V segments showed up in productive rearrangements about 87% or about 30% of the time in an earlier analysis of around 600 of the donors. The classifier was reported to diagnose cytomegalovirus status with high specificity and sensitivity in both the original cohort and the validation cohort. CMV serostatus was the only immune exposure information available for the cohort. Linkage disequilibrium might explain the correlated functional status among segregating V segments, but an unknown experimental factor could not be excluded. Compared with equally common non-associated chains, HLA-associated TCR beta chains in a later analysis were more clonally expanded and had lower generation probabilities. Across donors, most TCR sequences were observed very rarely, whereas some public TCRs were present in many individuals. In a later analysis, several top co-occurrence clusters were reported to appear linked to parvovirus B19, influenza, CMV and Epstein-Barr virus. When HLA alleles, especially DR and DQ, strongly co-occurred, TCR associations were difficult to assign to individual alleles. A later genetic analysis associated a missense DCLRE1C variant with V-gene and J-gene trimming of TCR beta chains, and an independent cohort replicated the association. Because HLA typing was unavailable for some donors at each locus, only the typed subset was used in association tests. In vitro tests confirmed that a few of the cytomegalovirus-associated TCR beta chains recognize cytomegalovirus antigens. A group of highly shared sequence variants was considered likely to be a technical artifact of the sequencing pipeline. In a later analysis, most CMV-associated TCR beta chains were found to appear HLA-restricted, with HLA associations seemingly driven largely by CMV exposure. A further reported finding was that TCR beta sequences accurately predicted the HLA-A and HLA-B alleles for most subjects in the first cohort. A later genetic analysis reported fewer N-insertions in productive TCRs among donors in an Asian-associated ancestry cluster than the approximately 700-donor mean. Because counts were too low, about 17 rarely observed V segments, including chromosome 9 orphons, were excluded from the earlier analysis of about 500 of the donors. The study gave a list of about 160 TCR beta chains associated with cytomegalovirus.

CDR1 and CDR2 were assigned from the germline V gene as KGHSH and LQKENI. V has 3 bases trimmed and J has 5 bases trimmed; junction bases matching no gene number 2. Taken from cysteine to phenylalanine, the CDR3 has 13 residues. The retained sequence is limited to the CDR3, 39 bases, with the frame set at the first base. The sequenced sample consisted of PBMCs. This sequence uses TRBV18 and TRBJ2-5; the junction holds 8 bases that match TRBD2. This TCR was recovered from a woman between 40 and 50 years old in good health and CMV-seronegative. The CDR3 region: CASSPGLDETQYF. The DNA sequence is TGTGCCAGCTCACCGGGACTAGATGAGACCCAGTACTTC.